Below, 8 T cell receptor beta chains from the same sample are listed, as sequenced in a study of blood T cells in healthy people across ages. With a J-beta primer mix and a sample-barcoded 5' primer, a second PCR ran about 7 to 12 cycles. Each CDR3 protein is one row after TCRdb ran MiXCR on the 5' RACE reads. The sample records hundreds of thousands of distinct CDR3 sequences, 25% to 30% being singletons. Sequenced input: blood. The receptors were sampled from a woman older than 75 in good health.

Here the CDR3 reads CASSEKGQGSVTQYF. The CDR3 DNA follows: TGTGCCAGCAGTGAAAAGGGACAGGGGTCTGTGACCCAGTACTTC. The rearrangement uses TRBV6-1 and TRBJ2-5, with TRBD1 identical over 10 bases. V dropped 2 bases and J dropped 7; count of bases not matched to a gene: 7. The CDR3 consists of 15 residues. CDR1 is MNHNS, CDR2 SASEGT, per germline.

This clonotype has at least ten counts. The chain has TRBV7-9 and TRBJ2-1, with 11 bases aligning to TRBD2. V lost 1 base, J lost 2 bases, and 7 bases stayed unmatched. CDR1 and CDR2 from the germline V gene are SEHNR and FQNEAQ (reference sequence). The CDR3 is 18 residues long. This CDR3 is CASSLVTSGGRPYNEQFF. The CDR3 bases are TGTGCCAGCAGCTTAGTAACTAGCGGGGGCCGACCCTACAATGAGCAGTTCTTC.

This chain uses TRBV5-1 with TRBJ1-4; tentative D call: TRBD1 (6 bases). This CDR3 region has 15 residues. Germline V CDR1 and CDR2: SGHRS, YFSETQ. V lost 4 bases and J lost 7, with 17 bases in between. CDR3 DNA: TGCGCCAGCAGCGCGCAACCCAGGGGAACTGAAAAACTGTTTTTT. Translating it yields CASSAQPRGTEKLFF.

The chain links TRBV28 to TRBJ1-2, with TRBD1 identical over 8 bases. Trimming at V came to 6 bases and at J to 3 bases, leaving 12 bases not matched to a gene. The CDR3 loop spans 16 amino acids. The germline gives CDR1 MDHEN, CDR2 SYDVKM. The CDR3 region is CASRTSGTGLYYGYTF. The CDR3 DNA follows: TGTGCCAGCAGAACCTCCGGGACAGGTCTTTACTATGGCTACACCTTC.

Comment on this clonotype: Possible read error: a much larger clone is one base away. The V and J genes are TRBV5-1 and TRBJ2-5, with TRBD2 identical over 8 bases. Germline CDR1 is SGHRS and CDR2 is YFSETQ. The CDR3 runs to 17 residues. The CDR3 sequence is CASSPSGTRLFQEIQYF. The CDR3 DNA follows: TGCGCCAGCAGCCCGTCCGGGACTAGGCTTTTCCAAGAGATCCAGTACTTC.

The rearrangement uses TRBV7-9 and TRBJ1-4; 7 bases are a match to TRBD1. The junction had 3 bases not matched to a gene; V was cut back by 1 base and J by 4 bases. The CDR3 loop spans 15 amino acids. The germline V gene has CDR1 SEHNR and CDR2 FQNEAQ (reference sequence). CDR3 sequence (DNA): TGTGCCAGCAGCTTAGGGTGGGACAGTAATGAAAAACTGTTTTTT. It yields the protein CASSLGWDSNEKLFF.

For this clonotype: A read error may explain this, as a much larger clone is one base away. The chain recombines TRBV5-1 with TRBJ2-7; TRBD1 agrees at 9 bases. This CDR3 contains 13 residues. V was clipped by 5 bases and J by 7 bases; unmatched bases: 7. Germline CDR1 and CDR2: SGHRS and YFSETQ. CDR3: CASRRTGDNEQYF. CDR3 sequence (DNA): TGCGCCAGCAGGAGGACAGGGGACAATGAGCAGTACTTC.

Comments on this clonotype: A much larger clone lies one base from this, so it may be a read error. V is TRBV4-2 and J is TRBJ2-7; the D gene could be TRBD1 or TRBD2 (5 bases each). V lost 1 base, J lost 7 bases, and 14 bases lay in between. There are 14 residues in the CDR3. Looked up from germline, CDR1 is LGHNA and CDR2 is YNFKEQ. CDR3 sequence reads: CASSQGDPYNEQYF. CDR3 DNA: TGTGCCAGCAGCCAAGGGGACCCATACAATGAGCAGTACTTC.